These 15 T cell receptor beta chains came from one sample sequenced in a study of T cell changes during pregnancy in multiple sclerosis. The table came from immunoSEQ multiplex PCR; TCRdb's copy has only in-frame clones and leaves some out. The sample has approximately 69,000 clones, roughly 92% seen once; the top ten hold 2.1%. Source: peripheral blood, taken in the second trimester of pregnancy. Every receptor here comes from a female donor in good health, enrolled as a control in a pregnancy study.

V usage is TRBV6-4 and J usage is TRBJ1-1, with no clear D. CDR3 length equals 13 residues. The V end lost 2 bases, the J end lost 3 bases, and 7 bases lay between the germline ends. The germline gives CDR1 MRHNA, CDR2 SNTAGT. CDR3 bases: TGTGCCAGCAGTGACCGGGAGCACACTGAAGCTTTCTTT. This sequence encodes CASSDREHTEAFF.

V gene TRBV6-5 combines with J gene TRBJ1-1; D remains unclear. Between the trimmed V and J ends, which lost 5 bases and 5 bases, there was a span of 12 bases. CDR3 size: 13 residues. In germline, CDR1 is MNHEY, CDR2 SVGAGI. The CDR3 here is CASSRGVGTEAFF. CDR3 bases: TGTGCCAGCAGTCGCGGGGTAGGGACTGAAGCTTTCTTT.

This clone appeared a single time. The chain recombines TRBV5-1 with TRBJ1-2, with 9 bases that match TRBD1. From germline, CDR1 is SGHRS and CDR2 YFSETQ. V shed 4 bases, J shed 8 bases, and the junction held 12 bases outside the gene matches. This CDR3 has 15 residues. CDR3 amino acids: CASSLLSGTGLGYTF. The CDR3 bases are TGCGCCAGCAGCCTGTTATCCGGGACAGGGTTAGGCTACACCTTC.

The rearrangement joins TRBV27 to TRBJ1-1, with a weak D call TRBD1 (6 bases). Looked up from germline, CDR1 is MNHEY and CDR2 is SMNVEV (reference sequence). CDR3 length: 17 amino acids. Trimming stripped 4 bases from V and 3 bases from J, with 21 bases between. CDR3 sequence (DNA): TGTGCCAGCAGTTCCCGACAGGTTTTCGACGGACACACTGAAGCTTTCTTT. It encodes CASSSRQVFDGHTEAFF.

The chain carries TRBV18 and TRBJ2-1; no definite D call. Looked up from germline, CDR1 is KGHSH and CDR2 is LQKENI. The CDR3 runs 14 residues. Trimming took 2 bases from V and 1 from J, leaving 6 bases between them. The CDR3 coding sequence is TGTGCCAGCTCACCAGAGATGTCCTACAATGAGCAGTTCTTC. As protein: CASSPEMSYNEQFF. The whole variable domain, remainder taken from reference TRBV18 and TRBJ2-1, is NAGVMQNPRHLVRRRGQEARLRCSPMKGHSHVYWYRQLPEEGLKFMVYLQKENIIDESGMPKERFSAEFPKEGPSILRIQQVVRGDSAAYFCASSPEMSYNEQFFGPGTRLTVL.

The chain combines TRBV5-1 with TRBJ2-3, with 11 bases aligning to TRBD2. The germline CDR1 and CDR2 sequences are SGHRS and YFSETQ. The CDR3 covers 15 residues. V lost 3 bases and J lost 5; bases outside the gene matches: 5. The CDR3 protein is CASSSSGGPGDTQYF. In DNA form, the CDR3 reads TGCGCCAGCAGCTCTAGCGGGGGGCCCGGAGATACGCAGTATTTT.

The chain recombines TRBV7-2 with TRBJ2-3; 7 bases align to TRBD1. This CDR3 region has 16 residues. Unmatched junction bases numbered 8, after V lost 5 bases and J lost 0 bases. Germline CDR1 and CDR2: SGHTA and FQGNSA. CDR3: CASSLFGTVSTDTQYF. In DNA form, the CDR3 reads TGTGCCAGCAGCCTTTTCGGGACAGTAAGCACAGATACGCAGTATTTT.

This chain links TRBV7-9 with TRBJ1-5; D possibly corresponds to TRBD1 (5 bases). CDR3 length: 17 residues. Germline CDR1 SEHNR, CDR2 FQNEAQ (reference sequence). Trimming removed 1 base at V and 4 bases at J, with 17 bases between. CDR3 DNA sequence: TGTGCCAGCAGCTTAGGCTCTGGGGCTAGAGGAAATCAGCCCCAGCATTTT. Its translation: CASSLGSGARGNQPQHF.

The chain uses TRBV28 and TRBJ1-3; no clear D. Germline CDR1 is MDHEN and CDR2 is SYDVKM. CDR3 length: 13 residues. With 10 bases removed from V and 0 bases from J, the gap between germline ends came to 10 bases. The CDR3 sequence: CATFFPSGNTIYF. CDR3 nucleotide sequence: TGTGCCACCTTCTTCCCCTCTGGAAACACCATATATTTT.

V usage is TRBV18 and J usage is TRBJ1-1; possibly TRBD1 for D (6 bases). The length of the CDR3 is 12 residues. Per germline, CDR1 KGHSH and CDR2 LQKENI. Trimming pared 5 bases from V and 7 bases from J, leaving 11 bases between. The CDR3 reads CASSGQPFEAFF. Written as DNA, the CDR3 is TGTGCCAGCTCAGGACAGCCTTTTGAAGCTTTCTTT.

The genes are TRBV9 and TRBJ2-2; tentatively, D is TRBD2 (5 bases). The CDR3 contains 11 residues. Germline CDR1 reads SGDLS; CDR2 reads YYNGEE. Deletions cut 7 bases from V and 7 bases from J, with 8 bases between. CDR3: CASEGGGELFF. CDR3 coding DNA: TGTGCCAGCGAAGGAGGCGGGGAGCTGTTTTTT.

This clone was recorded a few times. This rearrangement joins TRBV27 to TRBJ1-2; TRBD1 aligns across 10 bases. The V gene end was trimmed by 6 bases and the J gene end by 8 bases; junction bases not matched to a gene: 6. The CDR3 contains 13 residues. The germline V gene encodes CDR1 MNHEY and CDR2 SMNVEV (reference sequence). As DNA, the CDR3 is TGTGCCAGCAGAGCCGGGACAGGGGCCGGCTACACCTTC. It is translated as CASRAGTGAGYTF.

This chain connects TRBV7-9 to TRBJ1-6; 9 bases align to TRBD1. This CDR3 spans 16 amino acids. Looked up from germline, CDR1 is SEHNR and CDR2 is FQNEAQ (reference sequence). The V gene end was trimmed by 8 bases and the J gene end by 7 bases; junction bases not matched to a gene: 12. CDR3 residues: CASLAAGQGYNSPLHF. For the CDR3, the DNA is TGTGCCAGCTTAGCCGCGGGACAGGGCTACAATTCACCCCTCCACTTT.

The chain recombines TRBV7-2 with TRBJ2-7; the D gene is possibly TRBD2 (7 bases). V lost 1 base, J lost 7 bases, and 14 bases lay in between. This CDR3 region has 14 residues. Germline assignment: CDR1 SGHTA and CDR2 FQGNSA. CDR3 coding DNA: TGTGCCAGCAGCTTAGACTCGGGGGGCAAAGAGCAGTACTTC. Its protein is CASSLDSGGKEQYF.

The chain links TRBV7-6 to TRBJ2-1; D is perhaps TRBD2 (6 bases). Trimming took 6 bases from V and 10 from J, leaving 10 bases between them. The CDR3 length is 11 residues. From germline, CDR1 is SGHVS and CDR2 FNYEAQ. The CDR3 coding sequence is TGTGCCAGCAGTGGGGCGGGGGAGCAGTTCTTC. It yields the protein CASSGAGEQFF.